This T cell receptor (beta chain) was identified in a study of cytomegalovirus exposure and HLA in healthy donors. Study-level background: The 95 to 150 validation repertoires, a later analysis reported, used the same platform as the roughly 710 first-cohort repertoires. Overall study findings and caveats: Rarity held for most TCR sequences, but there were some public TCRs that occurred in many donors.

Trimming took 1 base from V and 6 from J; bases not matched to a gene: 7. The CDR3 has 15 residues. Germline-derived CDR1 and CDR2 are SGHVS and FNYEAQ. This clone was detected once. What it binds is not known. Repertoires were generated with immunoSEQ multiplex PCR, while TCRdb's copy carries only in-frame clones and drops some. The sample has around 200,000 clones; 80% to 85% are singletons. The sequence derives from a woman between 18 and 29 years old in good health and CMV-seropositive. V usage is TRBV7-6 and J usage is TRBJ2-7, with 9 bases lining up with TRBD1. Material for sequencing was PBMCs. DNA for the CDR3: TGTGCCAGCAGCTTAGTGACTGGACAGGGGTTCGAGCAGTACTTC. Translation: CASSLVTGQGFEQYF.